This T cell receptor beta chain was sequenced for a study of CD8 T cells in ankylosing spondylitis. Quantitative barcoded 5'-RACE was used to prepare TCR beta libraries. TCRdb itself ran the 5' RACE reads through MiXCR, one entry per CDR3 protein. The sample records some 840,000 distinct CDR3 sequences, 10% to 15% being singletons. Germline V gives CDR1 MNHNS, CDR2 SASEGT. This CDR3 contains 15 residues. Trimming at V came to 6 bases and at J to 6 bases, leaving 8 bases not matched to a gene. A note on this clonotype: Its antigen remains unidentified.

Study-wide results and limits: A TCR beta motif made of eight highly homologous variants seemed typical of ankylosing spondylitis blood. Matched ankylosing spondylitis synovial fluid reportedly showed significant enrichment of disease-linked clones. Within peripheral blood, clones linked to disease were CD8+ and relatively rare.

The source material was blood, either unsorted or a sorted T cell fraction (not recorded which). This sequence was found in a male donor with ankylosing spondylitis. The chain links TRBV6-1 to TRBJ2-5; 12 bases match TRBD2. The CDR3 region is CASSPTSGRSKTQYF. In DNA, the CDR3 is TGTGCCAGCAGCCCCACTAGCGGGAGGAGTAAGACCCAGTACTTC.